A selection of T cell receptor beta chains follows, all from one sample in a study of blood T cell repertoires in COVID-19. Repertoires were generated with immunoSEQ multiplex PCR, while TCRdb's copy carries only in-frame clones and drops some. The profile covers about 210,000 clones, with roughly four fifths appearing a single time and more than 10% taken by the ten largest. Sequencing was carried out using peripheral blood. Receptors were obtained from a woman aged 35 to 49 with acute or convalescent COVID-19. The CDR3 runs from the conserved cysteine through the conserved F or W. The D gene is left open where the match is weak.

TRBJ2-5 TRBD1 TRBV2 TGTGCCACCGAGACAGGGTCGGTTCAAGAGACCCAGTACTTC CATETGSVQETQYF
TRBJ1-5 TRBD1 TRBV24-1 TGTGCCACCAGTGACCCTCGTACAGGGGGCAGGAATCAGCCCCAGCATTTT CATSDPRTGGRNQPQHF
TRBJ1-4 TRBD1 TRBV5-5 TGTGCCAGCAGCGTATCCGGGACAGGGGGCCAGGGTGAAGGAAAACTGTTTTTT CASSVSGTGGQGEGKLFF
TRBJ1-1 - TRBV30 TGTGCTCGAGGAGGGGGGGGAACTGAAGCTTTCTTT CARGGGGTEAFF
TRBJ1-1 - TRBV18 TGTGCCAGCTCACCAGATAAGGACAGTAGAGCTTTCTTT CASSPDKDSRAFF
TRBJ1-5 TRBD1 TRBV2 TGTGCCAGCGGGACAGGGTTCAATCAGCCCCAGCATTTT CASGTGFNQPQHF
TRBJ1-2 TRBD1 TRBV27 TGTGCCAGCAGTAACACAGGGGGCTACTATGGCTACACCTTC CASSNTGGYYGYTF
TRBJ1-1 - TRBV14 TGTGCCAGCAGCTATCTTTTAATAGGGGTGAATCCTGAAGCTTTCTTT CASSYLLIGVNPEAFF
TRBJ2-1 - TRBV27 TGTGCCAGCAAGCCGAATTCCTACAATGAGCAGTTCTTC CASKPNSYNEQFF
TRBJ2-7 TRBD2 TRBV10-1 TGCGCCAGCGGGGGACTAGCGGGGGCCGAGCAGTACTTC CASGGLAGAEQYF